Sequencing of this T cell receptor (beta chain) was carried out in a study of OX40 agonist ivuxolimab in advanced cancers. V was pared by 5 bases and J by 0 bases, with 18 bases between. This CDR3 comprises 17 residues. Per germline, CDR1 SGHRS and CDR2 YFSETQ. TCRdb's copy holds only in-frame clones and misses some; the assay was immunoSEQ multiplex PCR. The data hold roughly 35,000 clones, with approximately 86% observed a single time. The sequenced sample was CD4+ or CD8+ T cells sorted from blood, obtained in a trial of the OX40 agonist ivuxolimab. The chain is built from TRBV5-1 and TRBJ1-3, with a possible D match to TRBD1 (5 bases). The source of this sequence is an adult with an advanced solid tumor such as melanoma, head and neck, liver or kidney cancer. This chain's CDR3 is CASSDSTPDLSGNTIYF. In DNA form, the CDR3 reads TGCGCCAGCAGTGACAGCACACCTGACCTCTCTGGAAACACCATATATTTT.